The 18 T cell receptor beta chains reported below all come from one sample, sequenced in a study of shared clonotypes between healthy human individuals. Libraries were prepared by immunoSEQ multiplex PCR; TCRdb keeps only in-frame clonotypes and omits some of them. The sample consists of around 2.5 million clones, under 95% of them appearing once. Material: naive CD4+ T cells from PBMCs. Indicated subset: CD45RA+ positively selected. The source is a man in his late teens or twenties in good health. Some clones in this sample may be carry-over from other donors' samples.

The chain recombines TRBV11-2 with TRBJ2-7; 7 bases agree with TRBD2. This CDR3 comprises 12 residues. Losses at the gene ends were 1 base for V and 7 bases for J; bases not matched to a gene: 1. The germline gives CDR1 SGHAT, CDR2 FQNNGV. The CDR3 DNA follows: TGTGCCAGCAGCTTAGGGACTAGGGAGCAGTACTTC. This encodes CASSLGTREQYF.

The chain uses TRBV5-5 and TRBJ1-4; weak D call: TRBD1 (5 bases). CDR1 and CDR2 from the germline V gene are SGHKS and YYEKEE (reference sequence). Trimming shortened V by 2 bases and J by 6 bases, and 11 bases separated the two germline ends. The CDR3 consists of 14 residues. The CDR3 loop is CASSLVGTHEKLFF. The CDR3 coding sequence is TGTGCCAGCAGCTTAGTAGGGACGCATGAAAAACTGTTTTTT.

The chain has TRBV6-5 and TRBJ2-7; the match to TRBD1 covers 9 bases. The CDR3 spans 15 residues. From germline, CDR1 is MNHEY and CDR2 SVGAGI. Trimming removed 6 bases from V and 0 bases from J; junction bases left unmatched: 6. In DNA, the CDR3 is TGTGCCAGCAGAGGGACAGGGTTAAGCTCCTACGAGCAGTACTTC. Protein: CASRGTGLSSYEQYF.

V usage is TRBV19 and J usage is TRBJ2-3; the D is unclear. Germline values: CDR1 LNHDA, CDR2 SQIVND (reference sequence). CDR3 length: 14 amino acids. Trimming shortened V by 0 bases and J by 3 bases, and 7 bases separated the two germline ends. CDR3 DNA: TGTGCCAGTAGTATAGAGCAGGCAACAGATACGCAGTATTTT. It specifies CASSIEQATDTQYF.

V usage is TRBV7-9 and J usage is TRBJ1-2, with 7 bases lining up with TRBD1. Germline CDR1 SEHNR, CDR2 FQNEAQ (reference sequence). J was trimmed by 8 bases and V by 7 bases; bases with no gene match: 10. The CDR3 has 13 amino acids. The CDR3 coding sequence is TGTGCCAGCACCCTCCTTTGGGGACAGGGCTACACCTTC. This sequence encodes CASTLLWGQGYTF.

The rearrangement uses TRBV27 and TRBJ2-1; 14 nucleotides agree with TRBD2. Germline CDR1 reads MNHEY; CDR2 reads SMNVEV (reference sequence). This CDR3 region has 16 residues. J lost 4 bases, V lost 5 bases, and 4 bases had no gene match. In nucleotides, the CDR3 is TGTGCCAGCAGTATAAGACTAGCGGGAGGGTACAATGAGCAGTTCTTC. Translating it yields CASSIRLAGGYNEQFF.

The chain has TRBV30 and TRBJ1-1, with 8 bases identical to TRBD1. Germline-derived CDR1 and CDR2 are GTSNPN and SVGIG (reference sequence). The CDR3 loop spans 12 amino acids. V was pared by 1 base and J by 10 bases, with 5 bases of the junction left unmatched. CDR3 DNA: TGTGCCTGGAGTGCAACCGGACAGGGAGCTTTCTTT. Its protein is CAWSATGQGAFF.

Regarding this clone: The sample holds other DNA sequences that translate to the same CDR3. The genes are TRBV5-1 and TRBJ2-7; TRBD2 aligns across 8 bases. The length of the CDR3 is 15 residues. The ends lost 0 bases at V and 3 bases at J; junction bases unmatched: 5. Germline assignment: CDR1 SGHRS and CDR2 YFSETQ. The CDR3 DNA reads TGCGCCAGCAGCTTGGCCTTAGCGGGAAACTACGAGCAGTACTTC. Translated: CASSLALAGNYEQYF.

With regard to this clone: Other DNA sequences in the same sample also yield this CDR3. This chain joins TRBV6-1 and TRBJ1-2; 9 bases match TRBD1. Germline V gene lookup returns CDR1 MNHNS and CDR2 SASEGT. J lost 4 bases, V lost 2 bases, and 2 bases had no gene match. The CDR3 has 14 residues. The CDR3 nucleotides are TGTGCCAGCAGTGAAAGGGGACAGGGCTATGGCTACACCTTC. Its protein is CASSERGQGYGYTF.

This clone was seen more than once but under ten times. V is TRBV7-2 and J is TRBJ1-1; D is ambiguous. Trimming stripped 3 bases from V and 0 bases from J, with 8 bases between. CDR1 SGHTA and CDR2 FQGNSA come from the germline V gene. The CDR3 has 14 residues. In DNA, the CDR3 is TGTGCCAGCAGCTTTTTTGGGGTGAACACTGAAGCTTTCTTT. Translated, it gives CASSFFGVNTEAFF.

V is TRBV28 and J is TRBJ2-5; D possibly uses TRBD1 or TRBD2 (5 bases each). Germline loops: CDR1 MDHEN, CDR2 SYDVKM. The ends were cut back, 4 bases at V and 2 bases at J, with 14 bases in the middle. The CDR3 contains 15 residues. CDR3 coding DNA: TGTGCCAGCAGTTCCGAGGGGTTGGCTCAAGAGACCCAGTACTTC. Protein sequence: CASSSEGLAQETQYF.

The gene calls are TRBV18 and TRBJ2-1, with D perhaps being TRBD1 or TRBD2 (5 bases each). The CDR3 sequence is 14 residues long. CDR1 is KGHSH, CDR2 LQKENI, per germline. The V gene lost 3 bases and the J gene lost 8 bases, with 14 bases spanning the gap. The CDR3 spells CASSPTVRGDEQFF. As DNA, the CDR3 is TGTGCCAGCTCACCTACGGTCCGGGGCGATGAGCAGTTCTTC.

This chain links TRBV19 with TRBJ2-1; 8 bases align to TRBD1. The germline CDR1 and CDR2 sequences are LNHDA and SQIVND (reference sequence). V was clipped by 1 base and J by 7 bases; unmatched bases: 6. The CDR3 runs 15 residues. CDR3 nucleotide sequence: TGTGCCAGTAGTATAGGGGGGGACAGGCGAAATGAGCAGTTCTTC. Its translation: CASSIGGDRRNEQFF.

CDR3 coding DNA: TGCAGCGTTGAGGTTCTTGGGGGGTCCGAGCAGTACTTC. Its translation: CSVEVLGGSEQYF. The gene calls are TRBV29-1 and TRBJ2-7; TRBD2 is a possible D gene (6 bases). The V gene lost 3 bases and the J gene lost 6 bases, with 15 bases spanning the gap. The germline V gene has CDR1 SQVTM and CDR2 ANQGSEA. The CDR3 runs to 13 residues.

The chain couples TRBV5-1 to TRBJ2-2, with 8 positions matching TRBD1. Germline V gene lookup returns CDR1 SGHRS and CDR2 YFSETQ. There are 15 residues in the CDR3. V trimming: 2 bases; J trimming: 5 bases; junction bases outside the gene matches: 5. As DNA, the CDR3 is TGCGCCAGCAGCTTTCAGGGGGCGAGTACCGGGGAGCTGTTTTTT. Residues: CASSFQGASTGELFF.

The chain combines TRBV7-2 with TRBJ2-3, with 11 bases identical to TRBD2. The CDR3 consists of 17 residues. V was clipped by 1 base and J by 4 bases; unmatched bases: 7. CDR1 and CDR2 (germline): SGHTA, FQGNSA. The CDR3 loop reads CASSLVSGLAGPDTQYF. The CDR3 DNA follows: TGTGCCAGCAGCTTAGTGTCTGGACTAGCGGGCCCAGATACGCAGTATTTT.

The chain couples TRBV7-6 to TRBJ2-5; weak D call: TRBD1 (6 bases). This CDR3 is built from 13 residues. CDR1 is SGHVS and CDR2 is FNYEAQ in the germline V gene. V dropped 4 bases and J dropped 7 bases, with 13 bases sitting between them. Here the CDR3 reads CASSSTGLGTQYF. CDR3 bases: TGTGCCAGCAGCTCTACAGGGTTGGGGACCCAGTACTTC.

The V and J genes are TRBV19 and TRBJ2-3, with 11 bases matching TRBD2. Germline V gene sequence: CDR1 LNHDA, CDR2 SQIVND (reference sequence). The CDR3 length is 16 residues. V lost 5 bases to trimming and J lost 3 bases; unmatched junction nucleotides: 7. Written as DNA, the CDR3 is TGTGCCAGTAGTGCACTAGCGGGAGCGGTAACAGATACGCAGTATTTT. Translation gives CASSALAGAVTDTQYF.